This TCR beta chain was captured in a study of blood T cell repertoires in COVID-19. Across the whole study: Material from acute and convalescent COVID-19 was sourced from the United States, Italy and Spain.

This CDR3 spans 15 amino acids. The V and J ends lost 4 bases and 2 bases, in that order; junction bases with no gene match: 5. The germline V gene encodes CDR1 KGHDR and CDR2 SFDVKD. Original handling: From reference gene primer amplification, estimates of nucleated cell counts were derived. Measured with immunoSEQ multiplex PCR; TCRdb has only the in-frame clones, and not every one. V and J calls and clone size are copied from that table; D and trimming were computed from the DNA. The sample has under 250,000 clones; 60% to 85% are singletons. The sequencing sample was made of peripheral blood. The V call is TRBV24-1, the J call TRBJ2-5; 8 nucleotides agree with TRBD1. This TCR came from a woman aged 70-85 years with acute or convalescent COVID-19. The chain's CDR3 is CATSDPGQGQETQYF. CDR3 sequence (DNA): TGTGCCACCAGTGACCCAGGACAGGGTCAAGAGACCCAGTACTTC.